These 30 T cell receptor beta chains were sequenced from one sample in a study of vaccination and CD4 T cells after COVID-19. Documented treatment: roughly 10-day PBMC culture with coronavirus spike peptide pools or control peptides (ViraFEST assay). Their specific antigens are unknown. With the Oncomine TCR Beta short-read assay, DNA from cultured CD4+ T cells was sequenced. MiXCR, run by TCRdb on the PCR reads, gives a single entry per CDR3 protein. The sample holds 15,000 to 20,000 distinct CDR3 sequences; roughly three fifths are singletons and the top ten take around 11%. The specimen sequenced was CD4+ T cells from blood, cultured in vitro. These receptors were collected from a human donor who had recovered from COVID-19.

This clonotype was counted between two and nine times. The chain recombines TRBV20-1 with TRBJ1-2; D is undetermined. V was clipped by 5 bases and J by 6 bases, with 7 bases between them. Germline CDR1 and CDR2: DFQATT and SNEGSKA (reference sequence). The CDR3 extends over 10 amino acids. Here the CDR3 reads CSAPYHGYTF. In DNA, the CDR3 is TGCAGTGCTCCTTACCATGGCTACACCTTC.

The chain is built from TRBV18 and TRBJ1-2; no firm D call. Germline V CDR1 and CDR2: KGHSH, LQKENI. Trimming removed 0 bases at V and 5 bases at J, with 10 bases between. This CDR3 has 14 amino acids. The CDR3 sequence is CASSPPSSTYGYTF. CDR3 in DNA: TGTGCCAGCTCACCACCGTCGTCGACATATGGCTACACCTTC.

This clonotype was seen more than once but under ten times. J is TRBJ2-2 and V is TRBV7-9; D call uncertain. Germline V lookup: CDR1 SEHNR, CDR2 FQNEAQ (reference sequence). V was cut by 5 bases and J by 7 bases, with 11 bases left in between. The CDR3 runs to 13 residues. The CDR3 spells CASSPPMLGELFF. The CDR3 coding sequence is TGTGCCAGCAGCCCTCCTATGCTCGGGGAGCTGTTTTTT.

This clonotype was seen a handful of times. The chain has TRBV2 and TRBJ1-5; a weak D match, TRBD1 (6 bases). CDR1 and CDR2 (germline): SNHLY, FYNNEI. Between the trimmed V and J ends, which lost 8 bases and 5 bases, there was a span of 13 bases. There are 13 residues in the CDR3. For the CDR3, the DNA is TGTGCCAGCGTACGGGACATAGATCAGCCCCAGCATTTT. Its translation is CASVRDIDQPQHF.

The rearrangement links TRBV6-1 to TRBJ2-1, with TRBD2 matching 9 bases. J lost 9 bases, V lost 4 bases, and 10 bases had no gene match. This CDR3 has 15 amino acids. Germline loops: CDR1 MNHNS, CDR2 SASEGT. CDR3 sequence reads: CASSAPGLASAEQFF. CDR3 coding DNA: TGTGCCAGCAGTGCACCGGGACTAGCCTCAGCTGAGCAGTTCTTC.

V usage is TRBV5-1 and J usage is TRBJ2-5; no definite D call. Germline V gene lookup returns CDR1 SGHRS and CDR2 YFSETQ. The CDR3 has 16 residues. The germline V and J ends were trimmed by 0 bases and 5 bases, with 17 bases remaining between them. CDR3 in amino acids: CASSLGKGRAFETQYF. CDR3 nucleotide sequence: TGCGCCAGCAGCTTGGGGAAGGGAAGGGCTTTTGAGACCCAGTACTTC. Combining the CDR3 with reference TRBV5-1 and TRBJ2-5 gives the whole variable domain KAGVTQTPRYLIKTRGQQVTLSCSPISGHRSVSWYQQTPGQGLQFLFEYFSETQRNKGNFPGRFSGRQFSNSRSEMNVSTLELGDSALYLCASSLGKGRAFETQYFGPGTRLLVL.

The CDR3 nucleotides read TGTGCCAGCAGCTCCCTTTTGGACAGGTTAAACGTCCTGACTTTC. It codes for CASSSLLDRLNVLTF. The chain carries TRBV5-4 and TRBJ2-6; 7 nucleotides match TRBD1. The germline V gene has CDR1 SGHNT and CDR2 YYREEE (reference sequence). This CDR3 is 15 amino acids long. Trimming took 3 bases from V and 10 from J; bases not matched to a gene: 10. The full variable domain, in which reference TRBV5-4 and TRBJ2-6 provide the parts outside the CDR3, is ETGVTQSPTHLIKTRGQQVTLRCSSQSGHNTVSWYQQALGQGPQFIFQYYREEENGRGNFPPRFSGLQFPNYSSELNVNALELDDSALYLCASSSLLDRLNVLTFGAGSRLTVL.

V gene TRBV7-2 combines with J gene TRBJ2-7; maybe TRBD1 (6 bases). V was clipped by 3 bases and J by 2 bases, with 11 bases between them. The CDR3 is made up of 14 amino acids. Germline V CDR1 and CDR2: SGHTA, FQGNSA. In DNA form, the CDR3 reads TGTGCCAGCAGCTTGGGACAAGAAACCTACGAGCAGTACTTC. The encoded protein is CASSLGQETYEQYF.

The chain is built from TRBV19 and TRBJ2-5; TRBD2 might be the D (6 bases). The germline V gene has CDR1 LNHDA and CDR2 SQIVND (reference sequence). The CDR3 is 15 amino acids. V shed 1 base and J shed 3 bases, with 12 bases lying between them. The CDR3 protein is CASSIGGAGKETQYF. In DNA form, the CDR3 reads TGTGCCAGTAGTATAGGAGGGGCGGGAAAAGAGACCCAGTACTTC.

This clonotype was recorded only once. The genes are TRBV4-1 and TRBJ2-3; no clear D gene. The CDR3 covers 16 residues. In germline, CDR1 is MGHRA, CDR2 YSYEKL. Trimming removed 1 base at V and 0 bases at J, with 11 bases between. CDR3 region: CASSQVGRRSTDTQYF. The DNA for the CDR3 is TGCGCCAGCAGCCAAGTAGGTCGCAGAAGCACAGATACGCAGTATTTT.

This clonotype was detected once. The chain couples TRBV6-1 to TRBJ2-7; TRBD1 agrees at 7 bases. Germline V gives CDR1 MNHNS, CDR2 SASEGT. V trimming: 4 bases; J trimming: 12 bases; junction bases outside the gene matches: 12. The CDR3 length is 13 residues. For the CDR3, the DNA is TGTGCCAGCAGTGGAGAGGGGGCAACAAAGCCGTACTTC. It is translated as CASSGEGATKPYF.

This chain connects TRBV20-1 to TRBJ2-7, with a tentative D call TRBD2 (6 bases). V was trimmed by 3 bases and J by 7 bases, leaving 13 bases between them. This CDR3 is built from 12 residues. The germline CDR1 and CDR2 sequences are DFQATT and SNEGSKA (reference sequence). The CDR3 loop reads CSASRETREQYF. CDR3 nucleotides: TGCAGTGCTAGTCGGGAGACGAGAGAGCAGTACTTC.

The chain joins TRBV2 to TRBJ1-5, with 9 bases identical to TRBD1. CDR1 is SNHLY and CDR2 is FYNNEI in the germline V gene. The CDR3 is 14 amino acids. Losses at the gene ends were 4 bases for V and 4 bases for J; bases not matched to a gene: 2. This CDR3 reads CASSVGQGNQPQHF. The CDR3 DNA sequence: TGTGCCAGCAGTGTCGGACAGGGGAATCAGCCCCAGCATTTT.

This clonotype occurred a few times. V and J are TRBV15 and TRBJ2-3; D uncertain. The germline CDR1 and CDR2 sequences are LNHNV and YYDKDF (reference sequence). The ends were cut back, 0 bases at V and 4 bases at J, with 11 bases in the middle. The CDR3 has 15 residues. For the CDR3, the DNA is TGTGCCACCAGCAGAGATAGGGTAGAATCAGATACGCAGTATTTT. It is translated as CATSRDRVESDTQYF.

This clonotype was counted between two and nine times. This chain links TRBV24-1 with TRBJ2-2, with 10 bases matching TRBD1. The CDR3 runs 15 residues. With 7 bases clipped from V and 4 bases from J, the junction kept 5 bases outside the gene matches. Per germline, CDR1 KGHDR and CDR2 SFDVKD. The CDR3 is CATSGTGASTGELFF. In nucleotides, the CDR3 is TGTGCCACCAGCGGGACAGGGGCCTCCACCGGGGAGCTGTTTTTT.

The chain uses TRBV6-2 or TRBV6-3 and TRBJ1-1; 9 bases fit TRBD1. The V and J ends lost 4 bases and 4 bases, in that order; junction bases with no gene match: 16. Germline values: CDR1 MNHEY, CDR2 SVGEGT. The CDR3 loop spans 18 amino acids. Here the CDR3 DNA reads TGTGCCAGCAGTTCACCCGGGACAGGGTTAAGAAGGGGCACTGAAGCTTTCTTT. It codes for CASSSPGTGLRRGTEAFF.

V usage is TRBV6-1 and J usage is TRBJ2-1, with TRBD2 matching 11 bases. Germline V gene data show CDR1 as MNHNS and CDR2 as SASEGT. V shed 8 bases, J shed 0 bases, and the junction held 9 bases outside the gene matches. The CDR3 length is 17 residues. As DNA, the CDR3 is TGTGCCAGCGGAGACACTAGCGGGAGCCCCTCCTACAATGAGCAGTTCTTC. It yields the protein CASGDTSGSPSYNEQFF.

This clonotype came up a few times. The chain has TRBV7-2 and TRBJ1-5; tentatively, D is TRBD1 (5 bases). V lost 4 bases and J 4 bases, leaving 14 bases between the germline ends. Per germline, CDR1 SGHTA and CDR2 FQGNSA. This CDR3 is built from 15 residues. The CDR3 loop reads CASSYETEGNQPQHF. The CDR3 DNA sequence: TGTGCCAGCAGCTACGAGACGGAGGGGAATCAGCCCCAGCATTTT.

This clonotype was seen only a few times. V usage is TRBV20-1 and J usage is TRBJ1-5; D ambiguous. The CDR3 is made up of 16 amino acids. Trimming removed 1 base from V and 5 bases from J, with 18 bases in between. Germline V gene lookup returns CDR1 DFQATT and CDR2 SNEGSKA (reference sequence). CDR3 in DNA: TGCAGTGCTAGAGGGACTTTTTCCCGAGGAGATCAGCCCCAGCATTTT. Translated, it gives CSARGTFSRGDQPQHF.

V and J are TRBV6-1 and TRBJ2-1; 14 nucleotides line up with TRBD2. CDR3 size: 18 residues. The germline gives CDR1 MNHNS, CDR2 SASEGT. The V segment lost 6 bases and the J segment 1 base; nucleotides outside the gene matches: 8. CDR3 in DNA: TGTGCCAGCAGAGGGGGACTAGCGGGAGTCTGGTCCTACAATGAGCAGTTCTTC. This gives the protein CASRGGLAGVWSYNEQFF.

The table lists this clonotype with a count of one. The chain recombines TRBV7-8 with TRBJ1-1, with D unresolved. Deletions cut 2 bases from V and 1 base from J, with 5 bases between. CDR3 length: 13 amino acids. The V gene's germline CDR1 is SGHVS and CDR2 FQNEAQ. The DNA for the CDR3 is TGTGCCAGCAGCTTAACGGAGAACACTGAAGCTTTCTTT. Translating gives CASSLTENTEAFF.

J is TRBJ2-3 and V is TRBV24-1; D ambiguous. Deletions cut 1 base from V and 2 bases from J, with 12 bases between. CDR3 length: 16 amino acids. The V gene's germline CDR1 is KGHDR and CDR2 SFDVKD. This chain's CDR3 is CATSDFRRGPTDTQYF. Here the CDR3 DNA reads TGTGCCACCAGTGATTTTAGGCGAGGCCCCACAGATACGCAGTATTTT.

V and J are TRBV27 and TRBJ1-1; D might be TRBD1 (6 bases). Germline CDR1 reads MNHEY; CDR2 reads SMNVEV (reference sequence). The CDR3 extends over 14 amino acids. Trimming removed 4 bases at V and 5 bases at J, with 14 bases between. CDR3 nucleotide sequence: TGTGCCAGCAGTTCCTACAGGGAACGGACTGAAGCTTTCTTT. Its translation is CASSSYRERTEAFF.

CDR3 nucleotides: TGCGCCAGCAGTGATGGGGGGGTTAATTCACCCCTCCACTTT. Translating gives CASSDGGVNSPLHF. The genes are TRBV10-1 and TRBJ1-6; TRBD1 might be the D (5 bases). The CDR3 runs to 14 residues. Germline V lookup: CDR1 WNHNN, CDR2 SYGVQD (reference sequence). V was shortened by 3 bases and J by 6 bases, with 9 bases between the two germline ends.

This chain joins TRBV29-1 and TRBJ1-5; 9 bases agree with TRBD1. The V segment lost 6 bases and the J segment 7 bases; nucleotides outside the gene matches: 7. The germline CDR1 and CDR2 sequences are SQVTM and ANQGSEA. The CDR3 extends over 13 amino acids. CDR3 loop: CSVTTGGGQPQHF. CDR3 DNA: TGCAGCGTCACCACAGGGGGCGGGCAGCCCCAGCATTTT.

This chain uses TRBV24-1 with TRBJ2-2; perhaps TRBD1 as D (5 bases). CDR1 and CDR2 (germline): KGHDR, SFDVKD. Trimming left V 4 bases short and J 6 bases short, with 11 bases between. The CDR3 totals 14 residues. CDR3 sequence: CATSEPGSSGELFF. DNA of the CDR3: TGTGCCACCAGTGAGCCAGGGTCTTCCGGGGAGCTGTTTTTT.

The genes are TRBV27 and TRBJ1-2, with unresolved D. Germline V gives CDR1 MNHEY, CDR2 SMNVEV (reference sequence). CDR3 length equals 15 residues. V was trimmed by 0 bases and J by 1 base, leaving 9 bases between them. The DNA for the CDR3 is TGTGCCAGCAGTTTATCGATAAATAATAACTATGGCTACACCTTC. Protein product: CASSLSINNNYGYTF.

V gene TRBV11-3 combines with J gene TRBJ1-3, with 7 bases matching TRBD1. Germline loops: CDR1 SGHNT, CDR2 YENEEA. This CDR3 is 15 amino acids long. V lost 1 base to trimming and J lost 8 bases; unmatched junction nucleotides: 8. This CDR3 is CASSLGTGDGYTIYF. The CDR3 nucleotides read TGTGCCAGCAGCTTAGGAACAGGGGACGGATACACCATATATTTT.

This clonotype was counted between two and nine times. The genes are TRBV7-8 and TRBJ2-3; D call uncertain. V was shortened by 1 base and J by 0 bases, with 11 bases between the two germline ends. Germline V gene data show CDR1 as SGHVS and CDR2 as FQNEAQ. CDR3 length: 16 amino acids. The CDR3: CASSLGASLSTDTQYF. As DNA, the CDR3 is TGTGCCAGCAGCTTAGGTGCGAGCCTTAGCACAGATACGCAGTATTTT.

This clonotype was observed a handful of times. V gene TRBV2 combines with J gene TRBJ2-1; 14 positions match TRBD2. Germline CDR1 is SNHLY and CDR2 is FYNNEI. Trimming took 5 bases from V and 10 from J; bases not matched to a gene: 4. The CDR3 spans 14 residues. The CDR3 is CASSTGLAGGEQFF. The DNA of the CDR3 is TGTGCCAGCAGTACCGGACTAGCGGGAGGAGAGCAGTTCTTC.